Listed here is a single TCR beta chain. With 3 bases removed from V and 1 base from J, the gap between germline ends came to 10 bases. This CDR3 has 13 residues. Looked up from germline, CDR1 is GTSNPN and CDR2 is SVGIG (reference sequence). This entry is derived from a study of cytomegalovirus exposure and HLA in healthy donors. Use of 60 Vbeta and 13 Jbeta primers characterized the PCR. Repertoires were generated with immunoSEQ multiplex PCR, while TCRdb's copy carries only in-frame clones and drops some. The sample shows 140,000 to 150,000 clones, about 80% of them seen only once. The gene calls are TRBV30 and TRBJ2-7; a possible D gene is TRBD1 (6 bases). Material for sequencing was PBMCs. The TCR was taken from a woman aged 55-70 years in good health and CMV-seropositive. The CDR3: CAWRQGRSYEQYF. The CDR3 DNA follows: TGTGCCTGGAGACAGGGAAGGTCCTACGAGCAGTACTTC.